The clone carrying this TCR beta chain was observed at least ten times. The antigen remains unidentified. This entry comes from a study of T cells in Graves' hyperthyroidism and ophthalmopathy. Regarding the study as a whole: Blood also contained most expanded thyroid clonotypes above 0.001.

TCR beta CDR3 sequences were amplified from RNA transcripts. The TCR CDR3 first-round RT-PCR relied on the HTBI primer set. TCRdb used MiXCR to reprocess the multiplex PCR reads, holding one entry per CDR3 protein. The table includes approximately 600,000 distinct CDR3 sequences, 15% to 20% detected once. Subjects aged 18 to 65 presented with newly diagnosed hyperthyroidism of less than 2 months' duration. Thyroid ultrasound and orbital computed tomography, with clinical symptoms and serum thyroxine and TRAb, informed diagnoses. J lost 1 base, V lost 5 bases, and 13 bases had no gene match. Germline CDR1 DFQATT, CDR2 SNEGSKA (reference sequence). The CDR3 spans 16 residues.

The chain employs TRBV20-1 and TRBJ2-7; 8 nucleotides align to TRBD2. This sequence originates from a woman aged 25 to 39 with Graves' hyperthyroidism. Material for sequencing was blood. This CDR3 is CSAASPGTRGSYEQYF. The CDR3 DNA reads TGCAGTGCTGCTAGTCCCGGGACTAGGGGATCCTACGAGCAGTACTTC.